One and the same sample provided the 24 T cell receptor beta chains below, sequenced in a study of T-cell memory formation after mild COVID-19. One entry per CDR3 protein results from TCRdb running MiXCR on the 5' RACE reads. The sample lists tens of thousands of distinct CDR3 sequences, more than 15% occurring once. The sequenced sample was PBMCs or a T cell subset sorted from them (not recorded which). These receptor sequences come from an adult who had mild COVID-19 (a few samples of this study predate the infection). Cell type and time point are not known.

The V call is TRBV18, the J call TRBJ2-7; 10 nucleotides align to TRBD2. This CDR3 has 18 amino acids. The V and J ends lost 2 bases and 1 base, in that order; junction bases with no gene match: 11. Germline V gives CDR1 KGHSH, CDR2 LQKENI. In DNA form, the CDR3 reads TGTGCCAGCTCACCAGCCCTAGCGGGAGTGATTAAGTCCTACGAGCAGTACTTC. Translation gives CASSPALAGVIKSYEQYF.

This clonotype appeared a few times. The chain carries TRBV12-3 or TRBV12-4 and TRBJ1-5; the D is unclear. V lost 3 bases to trimming and J lost 1 base, with 7 bases between them. CDR3 length: 14 amino acids. This CDR3 is CASSFSGSNQPQHF. DNA of the CDR3: TGTGCCAGCAGTTTTTCGGGGAGCAATCAGCCCCAGCATTTT.

This clonotype was picked up many times. This chain connects TRBV20-1 to TRBJ1-1, with 9 bases lining up with TRBD1. The CDR3 loop spans 14 amino acids. The V segment lost 5 bases and the J segment 1 base; nucleotides outside the gene matches: 5. The V gene's germline CDR1 is DFQATT and CDR2 SNEGSKA (reference sequence). The CDR3 protein is CSAFRDRANTEAFF. CDR3 bases: TGCAGTGCTTTTAGGGACAGGGCGAACACTGAAGCTTTCTTT.

The rearrangement joins TRBV12-3 or TRBV12-4 to TRBJ1-6, with no clear D. The CDR3 is made up of 12 amino acids. Trimming removed 4 bases from V and 10 bases from J, with 8 bases in between. In DNA form, the CDR3 reads TGTGCCAGCAGTTCCTCTCCCTCACCCCTCCACTTT. It codes for CASSSSPSPLHF.

This clonotype came up many times. The V call is TRBV10-3, the J call TRBJ2-7; possible D gene TRBD2, 6 bases. Trimming took 8 bases from V and 3 from J, leaving 11 bases between them. Germline values: CDR1 ENHRY, CDR2 SYGVKD. The CDR3 contains 12 residues. The CDR3 reads CAIGGNVYEQYF. CDR3 bases: TGTGCCATCGGCGGGAACGTCTACGAGCAGTACTTC.

This clonotype was counted many times. This sequence joins TRBV7-6 and TRBJ2-1, with 9 nucleotides matching TRBD1. CDR1 is SGHVS and CDR2 is FNYEAQ in the germline V gene. Germline trimming cut 3 bases from V and 9 bases from J; bases unmatched to any gene: 6. This CDR3 is 14 amino acids long. For the CDR3, the DNA is TGTGCCAGCAGCTTCGGACAGGGGATGAGTGAGCAGTTCTTC. Its translation is CASSFGQGMSEQFF.

This clonotype showed up many times. This sequence joins TRBV5-4 and TRBJ2-5, with 12 nucleotides matching TRBD2. The CDR3 contains 15 residues. J gave up 5 bases and V 1 base, and 3 bases lay outside the gene matches. Germline values: CDR1 SGHNT, CDR2 YYREEE (reference sequence). The CDR3 DNA reads as TGTGCCAGCAGCTTGCTAGCGGGAGGGGGGGAGACCCAGTACTTC. Its translation is CASSLLAGGGETQYF.

This rearrangement joins TRBV7-6 to TRBJ1-6; maybe TRBD1 (5 bases). The CDR3 consists of 16 residues. Per the germline V gene, CDR1 is SGHVS and CDR2 is FNYEAQ. V was cut by 1 base and J by 7 bases, with 14 bases left in between. DNA of the CDR3: TGTGCCAGCAGCTTAGTTGGTGACAGCGAGAATTCACCCCTCCACTTT. Translating it yields CASSLVGDSENSPLHF.

This clonotype came up many times. The gene calls are TRBV4-2 and TRBJ2-7; weak D call: TRBD2 (5 bases). Trimming shortened V by 0 bases and J by 4 bases, and 19 bases separated the two germline ends. The CDR3 extends over 17 amino acids. The germline V gene has CDR1 LGHNA and CDR2 YNFKEQ. CDR3 protein: CASSQDSEGHRPYEQYF. The CDR3 coding sequence is TGTGCCAGCAGCCAAGATAGTGAGGGCCACCGCCCTTACGAGCAGTACTTC.

This clonotype was seen repeatedly, ten times or more. V gene TRBV7-6 combines with J gene TRBJ2-7; possibly TRBD2 for D (5 bases). The V end lost 0 bases, the J end lost 1 base, and 7 bases lay between the germline ends. Germline lookup yields CDR1 SGHVS and CDR2 FNYEAQ. This CDR3 region has 14 residues. Here the CDR3 DNA reads TGTGCCAGCAGCTTAGCATGGACTTCCTACGAGCAGTACTTC. Translated, it gives CASSLAWTSYEQYF.

This clonotype qualifies as medium-sized (0.01 to 0.1%). The gene calls are TRBV7-2 and TRBJ2-4; D unclear. Trimming stripped 5 bases from V and 0 bases from J, with 8 bases between. The germline gives CDR1 SGHTA, CDR2 FQGNSA. The CDR3 consists of 14 residues. Here the CDR3 DNA reads TGTGCCAGCAGCCCAGAGGTAGCCAAAAACATTCAGTACTTC. This translates into CASSPEVAKNIQYF.

This clonotype was seen more than once but under ten times. The chain recombines TRBV18 with TRBJ2-3, with no clear D. Germline V gene sequence: CDR1 KGHSH, CDR2 LQKENI. V lost 0 bases and J lost 2, with 6 bases in between. The CDR3 is made up of 14 amino acids. Here the CDR3 DNA reads TGTGCCAGCTCACCACCGGAGCCCACAGATACGCAGTATTTT. Translated: CASSPPEPTDTQYF.

This clonotype was seen ten or more times. The J gene is TRBJ1-1, the V gene TRBV12-3 or TRBV12-4; D gene uncertain. V lost 6 bases to trimming and J lost 4 bases, with 15 bases between them. This CDR3 contains 14 residues. The CDR3: CASRLMEGSTEAFF. CDR3 coding DNA: TGTGCCAGCAGGCTTATGGAAGGGAGCACTGAAGCTTTCTTT.

The CDR3 loop is CASSFSGSSSDTQYF. The CDR3 DNA reads TGTGCCAGCAGCTTTAGCGGGAGCTCCTCAGATACGCAGTATTTT. This sequence joins TRBV7-2 and TRBJ2-3; 9 nucleotides match TRBD2. The V gene end was trimmed by 3 bases and the J gene end by 4 bases; junction bases not matched to a gene: 5. Per the germline V gene, CDR1 is SGHTA and CDR2 is FQGNSA. This CDR3 region has 15 residues. Full variable domain (missing parts from reference TRBV7-2 and TRBJ2-3): GAGVSQSPSNKVTEKGKDVELRCDPISGHTALYWYRQSLGQGLEFLIYFQGNSAPDKSGLPSDRFSAERTGGSVSTLTIQRTQQEDSAVYLCASSFSGSSSDTQYFGPGTRLTVL.

This clonotype was picked up many times. The chain couples TRBV6-1 to TRBJ1-1, with D possibly being TRBD1 (6 bases). V was cut by 4 bases and J by 0 bases, with 18 bases left in between. CDR3 length: 17 amino acids. Germline loops: CDR1 MNHNS, CDR2 SASEGT. The CDR3 nucleotides are TGTGCCAGCAGTGCCCGAGGGGGGGGCGATATGAACACTGAAGCTTTCTTT. Protein product: CASSARGGGDMNTEAFF.

The chain recombines TRBV5-1 with TRBJ1-6; D may be TRBD1 (5 bases). Germline CDR1 is SGHRS and CDR2 is YFSETQ. The V end lost 4 bases, the J end lost 5 bases, and 10 bases lay between the germline ends. CDR3 length equals 14 residues. The CDR3 region is CASSPTENNSPLHF. The CDR3 nucleotides are TGCGCCAGCAGCCCGACAGAGAATAATTCACCCCTCCACTTT.

This clonotype showed up many times. The chain recombines TRBV12-3 or TRBV12-4 with TRBJ2-7; TRBD1 might be the D (6 bases). The CDR3 runs 13 residues. Trimming shortened V by 6 bases and J by 4 bases, and 13 bases separated the two germline ends. Here the CDR3 DNA reads TGTGCCAGCAGCGAGGGACATCCATACGAGCAGTACTTC. It is translated as CASSEGHPYEQYF.

V usage is TRBV30 and J usage is TRBJ2-1; tentatively, D is TRBD1 or TRBD2 (6 bases each). Germline CDR1 is GTSNPN and CDR2 is SVGIG (reference sequence). Trimming took 3 bases from V and 7 from J, leaving 13 bases between them. The length of the CDR3 is 13 residues. The DNA for the CDR3 is TGTGCCTGGAGAGGCCAAGGGGGGAATGAGCAGTTCTTC. It translates to CAWRGQGGNEQFF.

This clonotype showed up many times. The CDR3 spells CSVDGGAGIYGYTF. The CDR3 DNA follows: TGCAGCGTTGACGGGGGCGCGGGGATCTATGGCTACACCTTC. The chain links TRBV29-1 to TRBJ1-2; a weak D match, TRBD1 (6 bases). Germline CDR1 SQVTM, CDR2 ANQGSEA. This CDR3 is 14 amino acids long. The ends were cut back, 3 bases at V and 4 bases at J, with 15 bases in the middle.

A word on this clonotype: A single base separates this from a much larger clone, so it may be a read error. The chain couples TRBV5-1 to TRBJ1-1; no firm D call. The CDR3 extends over 19 amino acids. Germline V gene lookup returns CDR1 SGHRS and CDR2 YFSETQ. Trimming took 1 base from V and 3 from J, leaving 25 bases between them. As DNA, the CDR3 is TGCGCCAGCAGCTTGTGGGGTCGGAGGGCAGATTGGGAGGACACTGAAGCTTTCTTT. Its translation: CASSLWGRRADWEDTEAFF.

This clonotype occurred many times. The gene calls are TRBV15 and TRBJ1-1; D call uncertain. The germline CDR1 and CDR2 sequences are LNHNV and YYDKDF (reference sequence). V shed 8 bases and J shed 3 bases, with 13 bases lying between them. The CDR3 totals 13 residues. The CDR3 protein is CATEDPSHTEAFF. CDR3 nucleotide sequence: TGTGCCACCGAGGATCCTTCGCACACTGAAGCTTTCTTT.

By share, this clonotype counts as medium-sized. This sequence joins TRBV6-5 and TRBJ1-1; D is ambiguous. This CDR3 is 13 amino acids long. Trimming took 0 bases from V and 5 from J, leaving 7 bases between them. Per germline, CDR1 MNHEY and CDR2 SVGAGI. The CDR3 sequence is CASSYSGATEAFF. The CDR3 DNA is TGTGCCAGCAGTTACTCGGGAGCTACTGAAGCTTTCTTT.

Many counts were recorded for this clonotype. V usage is TRBV7-9 and J usage is TRBJ2-1, with 8 bases fitting TRBD2. Trimming took 5 bases from V and 9 from J; bases not matched to a gene: 12. The CDR3 is 15 amino acids. Germline V gene data show CDR1 as SEHNR and CDR2 as FQNEAQ (reference sequence). In DNA form, the CDR3 reads TGTGCCAGCAGCCATGGCGTCGGGGGGGCCTTTGAGCAGTTCTTC. Its translation is CASSHGVGGAFEQFF.

This clonotype was counted at least ten times. The chain employs TRBV15 and TRBJ2-5; TRBD1 aligns across 11 bases. V lost 5 bases and J lost 5; bases outside the gene matches: 7. In germline, CDR1 is LNHNV, CDR2 YYDKDF (reference sequence). This CDR3 has 15 amino acids. CDR3 in DNA: TGTGCCACCAGCTCCGGGACAGGGGGTGTTGAGACCCAGTACTTC. Translation: CATSSGTGGVETQYF.